The 29 T cell receptor beta chains below come from one sample, sequenced in a study of tissue T cells after allogeneic stem cell transplantation. Assay used: immunoSEQ multiplex PCR; TCRdb lists only in-frame clones, some missing. The repertoire holds roughly 7,300 clones, 45% to 65% seen once, with 12% in the top ten. Time point meaning: mouse harvest day 7 after allogeneic transplant. Tail vein injection delivered 10^7 T-cell-depleted bone marrow cells and 10^6 splenic CD5+ T cells. Sequencing used lymph node tissue. The receptors shown here come from a female BALB/c mouse given C57BL/6 T cells with graft-versus-host disease after an allogeneic hematopoietic cell transplant.

With regard to this clone: All gene names here are mouse names. The read ends 1 residue shy of where the CDR3 ends; the end is completed using the germline J gene. The chain couples TRBV26 to TRBJ2-1, with 9 positions matching TRBD2. J gave up 7 bases and V 4 bases, and 5 bases lay outside the gene matches. Germline loops: CDR1 KGHPV, CDR2 FQNQEV (reference sequence). This CDR3 region has 14 residues. Here the CDR3 reads CASSPRTGVAEQFF. Incomplete CDR3 DNA: TGTGCCAGCAGTCCCCGGACTGGGGTGGCTGAGCAGTTC.

In this sample, this clone turned up once. Each gene name is a mouse one. The read gets to within 1 residue of the CDR3 end, and the germline J gene fills in the rest. This chain uses TRBV13-2 with TRBJ1-1; D is perhaps TRBD1 (6 bases). V shed 4 bases and J shed 3 bases, with 13 bases lying between them. CDR1 NNHNN and CDR2 SYGAGS come from the germline V gene (reference sequence). The CDR3 spans 14 residues. The CDR3 DNA, read in part, is TGTGCCAGCGGTCTAGGCAGGGGAGACACAGAAGTCTTC. Translated, it gives CASGLGRGDTEVF. The full CDR3 reads CASGLGRGDTEVFF.

This clone was seen only a few times. Gene names follow the mouse nomenclature. The sequenced fragment ends 1 residue before the CDR3 boundary, so the rest is inferred from the germline J gene. This chain joins TRBV20 and TRBJ1-3, with D hard to call. V gave up 2 bases and J gave up 0 bases, with 8 bases separating them. CDR3 length equals 14 residues. Per the germline V gene, CDR1 is GFQATS and CDR2 is STVNSAI. The CDR3 here is CGARTSISGNTLYF. The part of the CDR3 DNA that was read is TGTGGTGCTAGGACCAGCATTTCTGGAAATACGCTCTAT.

A word on this clone: Gene and germline names: mouse. The read terminates 1 residue before the CDR3 end, so the remaining end is supplied by the germline J gene. The chain links TRBV26 to TRBJ2-7; the match to TRBD2 covers 8 bases. The trim removed 7 bases at V and 2 bases at J, leaving 4 bases unmatched. CDR3 length equals 13 residues. Per germline, CDR1 KGHPV and CDR2 FQNQEV (reference sequence). The CDR3 DNA, read in part, is TGTGCCAGCACCCAGGACTGGGCCTATGAACAGTAC. Its translation is CASTQDWAYEQY. The whole CDR3 is CASTQDWAYEQYF.

About this clone itself: Here the gene names and germline are mouse. The CDR3 extends 1 residue past the end of the read, so its final part is completed from the germline J gene. The chain couples TRBV23 to TRBJ2-5; the table's D call TRBD1 went unverified against the DNA. The CDR3 runs 12 residues. Germline loops: CDR1 KGHTA, CDR2 FQNQQP. The CDR3 reads CSSSPSQDTQYF. CDR3 DNA (partial): TGCTCCAGCAGTCCCAGCCAAGACACCCAGTAC. The whole variable domain, remainder taken from reference TRBV23 and TRBJ2-5, is DAAVTQKPRYLIKMKGQEAEMKCIPEKGHTAVFWYQQKQSKELKFLIYFQNQQPLDQIDMVKERFSAVCPSSSLCSLGIRTCEAEDSALYLCSSSPSQDTQYFGPGTRLLVL.

This clone was counted between two and nine times. These gene names are mouse names. The DNA ends 1 residue before the CDR3 does, and the rest of the CDR3 is filled in from the germline J gene. The chain has TRBV26 and TRBJ1-3; D remains ambiguous. This CDR3 comprises 14 residues. V was clipped by 3 bases and J by 0 bases, with 6 bases between them. In germline, CDR1 is KGHPV, CDR2 FQNQEV (reference sequence). The CDR3 DNA, read in part, is TGTGCCAGCAGTCTATCATATTCTGGAAATACGCTCTAT. Its translation is CASSLSYSGNTLY. The entire CDR3 sequence reads CASSLSYSGNTLYF.

Of note for this clone: The gene names given are mouse names. The read gets to within 1 residue of the CDR3 end, and the germline J gene fills in the rest. This chain connects TRBV26 to TRBJ2-5, with D possibly matching TRBD2 (6 bases). Germline CDR1 KGHPV, CDR2 FQNQEV (reference sequence). V lost 0 bases, J lost 2 bases, and 6 bases lay in between. The CDR3 has 14 residues. The CDR3 DNA, read in part, is TGTGCCAGCAGTCTGTCCTGGGGCCAAGACACCCAGTAC. Translating gives CASSLSWGQDTQY. The entire CDR3 is CASSLSWGQDTQYF.

Notes on this clone: The genes are named according to mouse. The CDR3 loop reads CASSPTNSGNTLYF. Partial CDR3 DNA: TGTGCCAGCAGCCCAACAAATTCTGGAAATACGCTCTAT. This chain connects TRBV3 to TRBJ1-3; D gene uncertain. The CDR3 is cut off 1 residue early in the read; its end comes from the germline J gene. CDR1 SNHLY and CDR2 FYNGKV come from the germline V gene (reference sequence). The CDR3 consists of 14 residues. Deletions cut 5 bases from V and 0 bases from J, with 8 bases between. Looking up the rest from reference TRBV3 and TRBJ1-3 gives the full variable domain: GPKVLQIPSHQIIDMGQMVTLNCDPVSNHLYFYWYKQILGQQMEFLVNFYNGKVMEKSKLFKDQFSVERPDGSYFTLKIQPTALEDSAVYFCASSPTNSGNTLYFGEGSRLIVV.

To note about this clone: These gene names are mouse names. The read halts 1 residue ahead of the CDR3 end, with the missing end drawn from the germline J gene. Other DNA sequences of this sample code for an identical CDR3. This sequence joins TRBV26 and TRBJ2-5; D may match TRBD1 or TRBD2 (6 bases each). The V end was cut by 2 bases, the J end by 5 bases, with 8 bases between. The CDR3 has 13 amino acids. Germline CDR1 reads KGHPV; CDR2 reads FQNQEV (reference sequence). CDR3 DNA, as far as it was read: TGTGCCAGCAGTCTGCGGGGGCGAGACACCCAGTAC. Its protein is CASSLRGRDTQY. The CDR3 in full is CASSLRGRDTQYF. Full variable domain (rest looked up from reference TRBV26 and TRBJ2-5): NSKVIQTPRYLVKGQGQKAKMRCIPEKGHPVVFWYQQNKNNEFKFLINFQNQEVLQQIDMTEKRFSAECPSNSPCSLEIQSSEAGDSALYLCASSLRGRDTQYFGPGTRLLVL.

Remarks on this clone: Each gene name is a mouse one. Read data end 1 residue before the CDR3 end; the end is taken from the germline J gene. The chain carries TRBV13-1 and TRBJ2-7, with 11 bases that match TRBD1. J was trimmed by 7 bases and V by 7 bases; bases with no gene match: 4. The CDR3 is 12 residues long. Germline loops: CDR1 NSHNY, CDR2 SYGAGN. CDR3 protein: CASGQGAREQYF. Incomplete CDR3 DNA: TGTGCCAGCGGACAGGGGGCGAGGGAACAGTAC.

Points on this clone: Gene names are the mouse ones. The part of the CDR3 DNA that was read is TGTGCCAGCAGCTTGGGACAGAGCTCCTATGAACAGTAC. Amino acid sequence: CASSLGQSSYEQY. Given in full, the CDR3 is CASSLGQSSYEQYF. The rearrangement joins TRBV3 to TRBJ2-7, with 7 positions matching TRBD1. The sequence runs out 1 residue before the end of the CDR3; the remainder is reconstructed from the germline J gene. The germline V gene encodes CDR1 SNHLY and CDR2 FYNGKV (reference sequence). The trim removed 3 bases at V and 0 bases at J, leaving 2 bases unmatched. This CDR3 spans 14 amino acids.

A remark on this clone: Gene names and germline refer to mouse. The CDR3 end lies 1 residue beyond the end of the read and is filled in from the germline J gene. The chain links TRBV12-2 to TRBJ2-3; 11 nucleotides align to TRBD2. J lost 1 base, V lost 2 bases, and 1 base had no gene match. Germline CDR1 and CDR2: SGHLS and HYDKME. The CDR3 is made up of 15 amino acids. The CDR3 sequence: CASSPDWGGAETLYF. Incomplete CDR3 DNA: TGTGCCAGCTCTCCGGACTGGGGGGGTGCAGAAACGCTGTAT. Full variable domain (missing parts from reference TRBV12-2 and TRBJ2-3): NSGVVQSPRYIIKGKGERSILKCIPISGHLSVAWYQQTQGQELKFFIQHYDKMERDKGNLPSRFSVQQFDDYHSEMNMSALELEDSAVYFCASSPDWGGAETLYFGSGTRLTVL.

For this clone: The gene symbols are mouse symbols. CDR3 loop: CGARTGSNERLFF. CDR3 DNA (partial): TGTGGTGCGCGGACAGGTTCCAACGAAAGATTATTT. The rearrangement uses TRBV20 and TRBJ1-4, with 7 nucleotides matching TRBD1. The read comes to an end 1 residue before the CDR3 does, leaving the germline J gene to fill in the end. The CDR3 length is 13 residues. Germline CDR1 and CDR2: GFQATS and STVNSAI. Trimming took 6 bases from V and 1 from J; bases not matched to a gene: 2.

Comment on this clone: Mouse germline and gene names are used. The read stops 1 residue short of the end of the CDR3; the missing end is completed from the germline J gene. The chain has TRBV15 and TRBJ2-7; 9 positions match TRBD2. CDR3 length: 13 amino acids. V was pared by 5 bases and J by 3 bases, with 2 bases of the junction left unmatched. Germline values: CDR1 SGHND, CDR2 FRSKSL. The sequenced part of the CDR3 DNA is TGTGCCAGCAGTCGGACTGGGGTCTATGAACAGTAC. Its protein is CASSRTGVYEQY. The full CDR3 protein is CASSRTGVYEQYF.

To note about this clone: Germline and genes here are mouse. The DNA ends 1 residue before the CDR3 does, and the rest of the CDR3 is filled in from the germline J gene. The chain uses TRBV1 and TRBJ1-6; D call uncertain. TRBJ1-6 is an ORF for which the function is uncertain. Germline loops: CDR1 NSQYPW, CDR2 LRSPGD (reference sequence). Trimming shortened V by 10 bases and J by 5 bases, and 0 bases separated the two germline ends. The CDR3 is made up of 9 amino acids. CDR3 DNA, as far as it was read: TGCACCTATAATTCGCCCCTCTAC. This translates into CTYNSPLY. The whole CDR3 region reads CTYNSPLYF.

On this clone itself: Gene and germline names: mouse. CDR3 DNA, as far as it was read: TGTGCCAGCGGGGACAGGGCGGGAGCTGAGCAGTTC. It is translated as CASGDRAGAEQF. The full CDR3 protein reads CASGDRAGAEQFF. The chain uses TRBV13-2 and TRBJ2-1, with 8 nucleotides matching TRBD1. Read sequence stops 1 residue before the CDR3 end, and the germline J gene provides the missing end. The CDR3 has 13 residues. CDR1 is NNHNN and CDR2 is SYGAGS in the germline V gene (reference sequence). Trimming at V came to 5 bases and at J to 7 bases, leaving 5 bases not matched to a gene.

Note on this clone: The gene names here belong to mouse. The read gets to within 1 residue of the CDR3 end, and the germline J gene fills in the rest. The V call is TRBV13-2, the J call TRBJ1-1, with D perhaps TRBD1 (5 bases). V was cut by 4 bases and J by 6 bases, with 7 bases left in between. There are 11 residues in the CDR3. The V gene's germline CDR1 is NNHNN and CDR2 SYGAGS (reference sequence). The part of the CDR3 DNA that was read is TGTGCCAGCGGTCCAGGGTCAGAAGTCTTC. As protein: CASGPGSEVF. The CDR3, in full, reads CASGPGSEVFF.

For this clone: Mouse gene names and germline throughout. With the read ending 1 residue before the CDR3 end, the germline J gene is used to fill in that end. The chain combines TRBV12-2 with TRBJ2-7, with 8 bases fitting TRBD2. Germline lookup yields CDR1 SGHLS and CDR2 HYDKME. V trimming: 0 bases; J trimming: 3 bases; junction bases outside the gene matches: 3. This CDR3 region has 14 residues. The CDR3 here is CASSLVGGVYEQYF. Incomplete CDR3 DNA: TGTGCCAGCTCTCTCGTGGGGGGGGTCTATGAACAGTAC.

Turning to this clone: Mouse gene names and germline throughout. Sequencing ends 1 residue short of the CDR3 end; the germline J gene provides the rest. The genes are TRBV26 and TRBJ2-5; D remains unclear. From germline, CDR1 is KGHPV and CDR2 FQNQEV (reference sequence). The CDR3 covers 13 residues. Trimming left V 4 bases short and J 0 bases short, with 5 bases between. The CDR3 protein is CASSQSNQDTQYF. CDR3 DNA, as far as it was read: TGTGCCAGCAGTCAGAGTAACCAAGACACCCAGTAC.

In this sample, this clone is medium-sized. The listed genes are named as in mouse. With the read ending 1 residue before the CDR3 end, the germline J gene is used to fill in that end. This chain links TRBV5 with TRBJ2-2; a possible D gene is TRBD1 (6 bases). With 1 base removed from V and 0 bases from J, the gap between germline ends came to 9 bases. The CDR3 loop spans 16 amino acids. Germline lookup yields CDR1 LGHNA and CDR2 YNLKQL (reference sequence). Partial CDR3 DNA: TGTGCCAGCAGCCAAGCGGGACAATCAAACACCGGGCAGCTCTAC. The encoded protein is CASSQAGQSNTGQLY. The CDR3 in its entirety is CASSQAGQSNTGQLYF.

A remark on this clone: All gene names here are mouse names. The read terminates 1 residue ahead of where the CDR3 ends, so the germline J gene completes it. The J gene is TRBJ2-2, the V gene TRBV16; weak D call: TRBD1 (5 bases). Germline V gene lookup returns CDR1 SGHSA and CDR2 FRNQAP. The CDR3 totals 14 residues. Trimming removed 4 bases from V and 0 bases from J, with 6 bases in between. The CDR3 region is CASSSTANTGQLYF. CDR3 DNA (partial): TGTGCAAGCAGCTCGACAGCAAACACCGGGCAGCTCTAC.

As regards this clone: Gene names refer to mouse genes. Read data end 1 residue before the CDR3 end; the end is taken from the germline J gene. V usage is TRBV3 and J usage is TRBJ2-7; perhaps D is TRBD1 or TRBD2 (5 bases each). Between the trimmed V and J ends, which lost 4 bases and 3 bases, there was a span of 10 bases. Germline assignment: CDR1 SNHLY and CDR2 FYNGKV (reference sequence). The length of the CDR3 is 13 residues. The CDR3 is CASSSGGGYEQYF. The sequenced part of the CDR3 DNA is TGTGCCAGCAGCTCCGGGGGAGGCTATGAACAGTAC.

This clone was observed a handful of times. Gene names and germline match the mouse. Read sequence stops 1 residue before the CDR3 end, and the germline J gene provides the missing end. The chain couples TRBV23 to TRBJ2-5; the D segment call TRBD1 is taken from the table without a DNA check. CDR1 KGHTA and CDR2 FQNQQP come from the germline V gene. This CDR3 region has 14 residues. The sequenced CDR3 bases are TGCTCCAGCAGTCGACAGGGGGCGCAGGACACCCAGTAC. Amino acid sequence: CSSSRQGAQDTQY. The whole CDR3 reads CSSSRQGAQDTQYF.

Concerning this clone: Gene names are the mouse ones. The CDR3 DNA, read in part, is TGTGCCAGCAGCTTAGGCGGGGGAGGCAACGAAAGATTATTT. Protein: CASSLGGGGNERLF. The entire CDR3 protein is CASSLGGGGNERLFF. The V call is TRBV3, the J call TRBJ1-4; possible D gene TRBD1, 5 bases. The read terminates 1 residue before the CDR3 end, so the remaining end is supplied by the germline J gene. Germline CDR1 and CDR2: SNHLY and FYNGKV (reference sequence). Trimming cost V 1 base and J 4 bases, with 10 bases left between them. This CDR3 is built from 15 residues.

As regards this clone: Mouse germline and gene names are used. The read ends 1 residue before the CDR3 terminus; that terminus is restored from the germline J gene. The V call is TRBV16, the J call TRBJ1-1; D might be TRBD1 (6 bases). The CDR3 covers 13 residues. The V end lost 5 bases, the J end lost 3 bases, and 10 bases lay between the germline ends. Looked up from germline, CDR1 is SGHSA and CDR2 is FRNQAP. The CDR3 spells CASSLTGYTEVFF. Incomplete CDR3 DNA: TGTGCAAGCAGCCTTACAGGGTACACAGAAGTCTTC.

The table lists this clone with a few counts. Here the gene names and germline are mouse. The observed sequence ends 1 residue before the CDR3 terminus, with the missing tail filled in from the germline J gene. The rearrangement uses TRBV12-1 and TRBJ1-1; 8 positions match TRBD1. CDR3 length equals 12 residues. The germline V gene encodes CDR1 SGHSN and CDR2 HYEKVE. V dropped 2 bases and J dropped 6; count of bases not matched to a gene: 1. CDR3 amino acids: CASSPRGPEVFF. The part of the CDR3 DNA that was read is TGTGCCAGCTCTCCCAGGGGGCCAGAAGTCTTC.

This clone was found a few times. The gene names given are mouse names. The read stops 1 residue short of the end of the CDR3; the missing end is completed from the germline J gene. The V and J genes are TRBV26 and TRBJ1-3; weak D call: TRBD1 (6 bases). Germline values: CDR1 KGHPV, CDR2 FQNQEV (reference sequence). This CDR3 is 14 amino acids long. Between the trimmed V and J ends, which lost 4 bases and 0 bases, there was a span of 7 bases. Partial CDR3 DNA: TGTGCCAGCAGTCAGACAGGTTCTGGAAATACGCTCTAT. Protein sequence: CASSQTGSGNTLY. The full CDR3 is CASSQTGSGNTLYF.

This clone occurred once. Gene names and germline match the mouse. CDR3 region: CASSSDRHQDTQYF. Incomplete CDR3 DNA: TGTGCCAGCAGCTCGGACAGGCACCAAGACACCCAGTAC. V and J are TRBV3 and TRBJ2-5; TRBD1 aligns across 7 bases. The read comes to an end 1 residue before the CDR3 does, leaving the germline J gene to fill in the end. This CDR3 has 14 residues. Germline V lookup: CDR1 SNHLY, CDR2 FYNGKV (reference sequence). V was pared by 4 bases and J by 1 base, with 2 bases of the junction left unmatched.

Details on this clone: Gene labels here are mouse ones. The DNA ends 1 residue before the CDR3 does, and the rest of the CDR3 is filled in from the germline J gene. This chain joins TRBV12-2 and TRBJ2-3, with TRBD2 matching 13 bases. The CDR3 extends over 15 amino acids. V was pared by 4 bases and J by 4 bases, with 4 bases of the junction left unmatched. CDR1 is SGHLS and CDR2 is HYDKME in the germline V gene. CDR3 bases read: TGTGCCAGCTCCCGGACTGGGGGGGCGACAGAAACGCTGTAT. Amino acid sequence: CASSRTGGATETLY. The full CDR3 is CASSRTGGATETLYF. The whole variable domain, filled in from reference TRBV12-2 and TRBJ2-3, reads NSGVVQSPRYIIKGKGERSILKCIPISGHLSVAWYQQTQGQELKFFIQHYDKMERDKGNLPSRFSVQQFDDYHSEMNMSALELEDSAVYFCASSRTGGATETLYFGSGTRLTVL.